This T cell receptor (beta chain) is drawn from a study of identical twins. The V end was cut by 3 bases, the J end by 1 base, with 13 bases between. Per the germline V gene, CDR1 is SGHTA and CDR2 is FQGNSA. CDR3 length: 15 residues. As to this clonotype: The antigen remains undetermined.

Study-wide results and limits: The study found that models underestimated out-of-frame TCR alpha sharing in monozygotic twins. Excess twin sharing in beta out-of-frame sequences was weaker. In cord blood, abundant beta clonotypes had fewer insertions; memory showed no trend.

TCRdb called the 5' RACE reads again in MiXCR, with one record for every CDR3 protein. The sample includes around 450,000 distinct CDR3 sequences, approximately 15% of them seen just once. The same data also went into a second study, on yellow fever vaccine responses in identical twins. From that report: As reported, the vaccine T cell response of twins seemed partly convergent and partly personalized.

V gene TRBV7-2 combines with J gene TRBJ2-7; D ambiguous. Sequenced sample: CD4+ T cells sorted from blood. This receptor was identified in a woman younger than 30 in good health. The CDR3 DNA reads as TGTGCCAGCAGCTTTTCTCATCAAGTATCCTACGAGCAGTACTTC. This encodes CASSFSHQVSYEQYF.